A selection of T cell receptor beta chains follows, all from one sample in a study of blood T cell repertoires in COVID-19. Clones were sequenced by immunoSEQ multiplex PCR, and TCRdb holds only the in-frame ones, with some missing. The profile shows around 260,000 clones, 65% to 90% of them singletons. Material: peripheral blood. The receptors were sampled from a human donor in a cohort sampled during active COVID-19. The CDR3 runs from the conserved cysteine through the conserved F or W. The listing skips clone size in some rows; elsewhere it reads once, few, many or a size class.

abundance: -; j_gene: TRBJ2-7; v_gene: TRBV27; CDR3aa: CASSLILAGTYEQYF
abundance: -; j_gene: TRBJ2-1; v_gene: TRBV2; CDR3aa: CASSEAGAGVINEQFF
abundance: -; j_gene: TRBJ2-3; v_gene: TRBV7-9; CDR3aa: CASSLASGRPTDTQYF
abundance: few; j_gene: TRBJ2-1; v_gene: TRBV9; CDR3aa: CASSVSGSSYNEQFF
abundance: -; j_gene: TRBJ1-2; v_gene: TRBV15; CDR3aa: CATSRDWIVVQRGDGYTF
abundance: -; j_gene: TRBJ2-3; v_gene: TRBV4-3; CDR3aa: CASSQGVVPDTQYF
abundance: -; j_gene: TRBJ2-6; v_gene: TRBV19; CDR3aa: CASTLSRTANVLTF
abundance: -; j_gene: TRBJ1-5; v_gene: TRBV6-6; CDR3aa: CASTGGGFYQPQHF
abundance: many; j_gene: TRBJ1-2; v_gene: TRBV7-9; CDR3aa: CASSLQGADGYTF
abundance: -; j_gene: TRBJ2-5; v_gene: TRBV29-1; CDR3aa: CSVRIPAKETQYF
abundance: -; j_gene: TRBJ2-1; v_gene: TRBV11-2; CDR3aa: CASSPRLAGGPRTRMFF
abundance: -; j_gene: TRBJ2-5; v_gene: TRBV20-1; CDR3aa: CSRGPETQYF
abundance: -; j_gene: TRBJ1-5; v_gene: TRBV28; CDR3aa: CASSPGTGRADQPQHF
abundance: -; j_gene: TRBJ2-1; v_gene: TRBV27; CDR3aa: CASSLFRGAQNNEQFF
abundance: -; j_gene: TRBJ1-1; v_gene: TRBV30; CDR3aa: CAWSVYNTEAFF
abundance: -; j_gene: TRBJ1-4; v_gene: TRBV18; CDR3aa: CASSVTGGFNEKLFF
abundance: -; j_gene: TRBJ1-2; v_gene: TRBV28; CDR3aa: CASSLDRGSVNYGYTF
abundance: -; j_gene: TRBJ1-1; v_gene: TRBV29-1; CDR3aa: CSVGRGNTEAFF
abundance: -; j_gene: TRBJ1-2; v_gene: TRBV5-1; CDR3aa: CASSLIGGTNYGYTF
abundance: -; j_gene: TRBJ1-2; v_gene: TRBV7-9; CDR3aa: CASSPPRDTPSYTF
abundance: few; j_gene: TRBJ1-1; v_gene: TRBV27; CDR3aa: CASRLSGSTEAFF
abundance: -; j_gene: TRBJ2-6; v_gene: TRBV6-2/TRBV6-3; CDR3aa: CASSPGQSGANVLTF
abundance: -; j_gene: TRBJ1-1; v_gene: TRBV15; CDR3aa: CATSRDRGRTEAFF
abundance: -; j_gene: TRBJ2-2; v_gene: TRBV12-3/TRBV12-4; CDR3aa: CASRDSAGELFF
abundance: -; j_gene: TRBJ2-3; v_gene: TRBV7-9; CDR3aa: CASSSYFGLAGDSDTQYF
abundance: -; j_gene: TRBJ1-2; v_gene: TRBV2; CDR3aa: CASDGQGYGYTF
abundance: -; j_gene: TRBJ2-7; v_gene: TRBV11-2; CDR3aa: CASSSQAGGPYEQYF
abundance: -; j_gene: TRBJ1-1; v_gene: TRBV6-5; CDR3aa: CASSYRGGTEAFF
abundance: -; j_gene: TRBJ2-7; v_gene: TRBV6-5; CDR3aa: CASSYASSGRIYEQYF
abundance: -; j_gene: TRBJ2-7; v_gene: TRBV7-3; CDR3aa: CASSQGGESEQYF
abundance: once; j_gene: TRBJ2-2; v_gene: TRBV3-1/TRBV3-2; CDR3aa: CASRQGGLVSTGELFF
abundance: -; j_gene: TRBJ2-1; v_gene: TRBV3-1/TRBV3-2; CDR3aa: CASSQVSYNEQFF
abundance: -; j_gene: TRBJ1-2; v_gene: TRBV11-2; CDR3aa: CASSAQGSYGYTF
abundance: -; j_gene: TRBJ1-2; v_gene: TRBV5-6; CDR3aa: CASSPGQVNYGYTF
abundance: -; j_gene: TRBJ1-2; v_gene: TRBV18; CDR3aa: CASSPGLAGYGYTF
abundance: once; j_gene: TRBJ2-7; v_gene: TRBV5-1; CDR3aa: CASSMRTGREQYF
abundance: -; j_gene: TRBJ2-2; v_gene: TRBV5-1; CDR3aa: CASSFWGRDRGAGELFF
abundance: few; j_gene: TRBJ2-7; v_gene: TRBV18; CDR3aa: CASSLGTGAITEQYF
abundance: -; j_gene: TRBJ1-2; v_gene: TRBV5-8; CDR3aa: CASSPSQGLSGYTF
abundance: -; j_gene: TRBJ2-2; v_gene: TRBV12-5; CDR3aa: CASGSTGVTGELFF
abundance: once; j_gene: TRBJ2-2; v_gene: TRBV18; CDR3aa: CASSPGQEPGELFF